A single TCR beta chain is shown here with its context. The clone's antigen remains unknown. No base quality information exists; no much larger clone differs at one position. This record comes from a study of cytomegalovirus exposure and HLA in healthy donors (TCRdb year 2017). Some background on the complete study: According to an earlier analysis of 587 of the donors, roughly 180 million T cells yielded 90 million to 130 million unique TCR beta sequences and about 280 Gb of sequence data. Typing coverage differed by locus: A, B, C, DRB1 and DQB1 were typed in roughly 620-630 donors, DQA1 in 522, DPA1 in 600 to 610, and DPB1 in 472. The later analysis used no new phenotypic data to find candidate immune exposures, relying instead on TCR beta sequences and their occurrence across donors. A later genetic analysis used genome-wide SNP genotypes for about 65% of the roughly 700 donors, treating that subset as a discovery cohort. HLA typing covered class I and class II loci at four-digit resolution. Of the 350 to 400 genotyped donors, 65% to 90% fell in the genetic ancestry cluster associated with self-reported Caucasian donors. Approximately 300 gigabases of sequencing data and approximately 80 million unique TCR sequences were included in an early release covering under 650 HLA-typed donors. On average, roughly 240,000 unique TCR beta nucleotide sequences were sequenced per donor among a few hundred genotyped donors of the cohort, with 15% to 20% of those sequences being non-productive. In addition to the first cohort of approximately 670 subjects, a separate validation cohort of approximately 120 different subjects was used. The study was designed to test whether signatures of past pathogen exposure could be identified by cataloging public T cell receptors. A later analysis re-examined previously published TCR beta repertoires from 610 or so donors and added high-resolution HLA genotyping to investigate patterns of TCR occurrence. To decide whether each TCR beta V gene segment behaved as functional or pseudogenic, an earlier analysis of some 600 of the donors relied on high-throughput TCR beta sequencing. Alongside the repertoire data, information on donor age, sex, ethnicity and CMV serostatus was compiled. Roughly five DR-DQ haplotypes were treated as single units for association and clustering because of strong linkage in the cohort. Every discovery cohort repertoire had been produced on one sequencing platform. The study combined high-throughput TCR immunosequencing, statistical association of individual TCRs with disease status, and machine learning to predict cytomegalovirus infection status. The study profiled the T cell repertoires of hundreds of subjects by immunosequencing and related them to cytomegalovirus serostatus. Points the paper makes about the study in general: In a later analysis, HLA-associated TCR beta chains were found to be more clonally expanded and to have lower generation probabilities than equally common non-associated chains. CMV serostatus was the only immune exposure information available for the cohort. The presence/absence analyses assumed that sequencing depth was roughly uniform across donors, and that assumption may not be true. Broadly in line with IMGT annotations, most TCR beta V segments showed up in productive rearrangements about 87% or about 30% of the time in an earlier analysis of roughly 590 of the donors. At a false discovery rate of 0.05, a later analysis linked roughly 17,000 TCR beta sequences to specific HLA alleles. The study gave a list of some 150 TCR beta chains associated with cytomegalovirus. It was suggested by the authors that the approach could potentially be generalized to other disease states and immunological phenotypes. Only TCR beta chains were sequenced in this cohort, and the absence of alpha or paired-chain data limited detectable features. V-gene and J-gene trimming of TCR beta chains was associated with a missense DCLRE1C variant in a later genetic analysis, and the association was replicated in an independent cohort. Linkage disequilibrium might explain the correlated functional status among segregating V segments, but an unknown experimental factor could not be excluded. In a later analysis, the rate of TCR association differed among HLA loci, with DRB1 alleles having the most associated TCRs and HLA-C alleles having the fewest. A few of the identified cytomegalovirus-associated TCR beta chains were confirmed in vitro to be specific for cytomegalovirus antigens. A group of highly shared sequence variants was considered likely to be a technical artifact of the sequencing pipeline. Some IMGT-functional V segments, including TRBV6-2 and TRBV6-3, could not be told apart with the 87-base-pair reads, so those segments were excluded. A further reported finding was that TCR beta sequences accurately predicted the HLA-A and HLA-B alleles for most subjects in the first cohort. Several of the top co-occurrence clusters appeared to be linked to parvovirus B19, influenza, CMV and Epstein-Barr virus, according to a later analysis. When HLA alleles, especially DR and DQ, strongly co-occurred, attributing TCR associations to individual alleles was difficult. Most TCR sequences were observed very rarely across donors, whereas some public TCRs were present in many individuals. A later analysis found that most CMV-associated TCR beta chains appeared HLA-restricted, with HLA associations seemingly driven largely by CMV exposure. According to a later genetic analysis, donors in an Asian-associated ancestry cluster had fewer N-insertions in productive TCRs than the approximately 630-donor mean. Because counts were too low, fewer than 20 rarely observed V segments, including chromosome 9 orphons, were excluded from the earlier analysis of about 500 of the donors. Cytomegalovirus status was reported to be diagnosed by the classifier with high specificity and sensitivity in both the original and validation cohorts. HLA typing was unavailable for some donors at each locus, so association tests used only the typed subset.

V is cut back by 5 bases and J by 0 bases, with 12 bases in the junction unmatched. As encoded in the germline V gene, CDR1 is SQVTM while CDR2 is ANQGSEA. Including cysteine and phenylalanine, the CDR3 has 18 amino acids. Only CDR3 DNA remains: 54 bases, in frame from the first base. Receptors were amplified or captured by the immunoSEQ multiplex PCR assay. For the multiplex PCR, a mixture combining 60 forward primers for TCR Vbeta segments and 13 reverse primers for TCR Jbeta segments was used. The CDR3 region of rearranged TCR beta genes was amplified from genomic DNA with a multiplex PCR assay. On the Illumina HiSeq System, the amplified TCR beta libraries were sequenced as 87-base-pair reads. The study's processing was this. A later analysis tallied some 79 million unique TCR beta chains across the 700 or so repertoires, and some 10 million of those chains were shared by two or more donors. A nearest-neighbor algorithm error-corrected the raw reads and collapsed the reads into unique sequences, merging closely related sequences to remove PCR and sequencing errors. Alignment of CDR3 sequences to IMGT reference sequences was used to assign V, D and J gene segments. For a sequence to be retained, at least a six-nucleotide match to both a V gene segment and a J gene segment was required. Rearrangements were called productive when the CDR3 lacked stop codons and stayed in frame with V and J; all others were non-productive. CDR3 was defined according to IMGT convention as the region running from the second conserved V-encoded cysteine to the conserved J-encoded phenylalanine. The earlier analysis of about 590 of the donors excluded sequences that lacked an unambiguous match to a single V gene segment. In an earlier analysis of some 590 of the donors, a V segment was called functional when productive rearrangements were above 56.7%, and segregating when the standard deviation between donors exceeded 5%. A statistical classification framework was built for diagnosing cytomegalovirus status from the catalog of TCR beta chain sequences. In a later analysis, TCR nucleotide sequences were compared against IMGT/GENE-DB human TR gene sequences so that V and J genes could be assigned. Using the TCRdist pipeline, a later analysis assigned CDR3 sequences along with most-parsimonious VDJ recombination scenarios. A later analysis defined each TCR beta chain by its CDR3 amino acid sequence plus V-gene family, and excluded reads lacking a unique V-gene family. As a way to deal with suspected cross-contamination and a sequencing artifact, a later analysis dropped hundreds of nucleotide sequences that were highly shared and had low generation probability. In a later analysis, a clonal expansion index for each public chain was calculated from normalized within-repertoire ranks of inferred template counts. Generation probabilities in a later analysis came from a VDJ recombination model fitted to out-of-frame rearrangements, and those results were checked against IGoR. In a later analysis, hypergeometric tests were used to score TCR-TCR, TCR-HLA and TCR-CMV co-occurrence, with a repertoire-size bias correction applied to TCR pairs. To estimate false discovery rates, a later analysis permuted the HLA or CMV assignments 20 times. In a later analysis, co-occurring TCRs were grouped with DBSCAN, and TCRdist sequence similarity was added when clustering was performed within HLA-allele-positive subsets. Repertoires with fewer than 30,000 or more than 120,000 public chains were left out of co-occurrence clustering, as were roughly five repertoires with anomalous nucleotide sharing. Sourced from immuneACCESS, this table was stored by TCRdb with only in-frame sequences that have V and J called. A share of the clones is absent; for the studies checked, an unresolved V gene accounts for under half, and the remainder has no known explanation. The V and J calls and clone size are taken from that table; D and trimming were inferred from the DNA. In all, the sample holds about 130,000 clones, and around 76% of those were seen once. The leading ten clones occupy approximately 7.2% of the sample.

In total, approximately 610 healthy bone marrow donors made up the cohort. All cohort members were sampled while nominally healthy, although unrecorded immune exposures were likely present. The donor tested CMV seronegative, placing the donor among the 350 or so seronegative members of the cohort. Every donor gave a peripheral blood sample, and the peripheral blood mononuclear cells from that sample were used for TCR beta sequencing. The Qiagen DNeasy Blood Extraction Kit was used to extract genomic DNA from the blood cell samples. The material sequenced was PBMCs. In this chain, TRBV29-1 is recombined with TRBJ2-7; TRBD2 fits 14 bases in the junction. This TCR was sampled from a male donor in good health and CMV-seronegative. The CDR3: CSVTGLAGGLGGSYEQYF. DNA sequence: TGCAGCGTTACCGGACTAGCGGGAGGTCTCGGCGGCTCCTACGAGCAGTACTTC.